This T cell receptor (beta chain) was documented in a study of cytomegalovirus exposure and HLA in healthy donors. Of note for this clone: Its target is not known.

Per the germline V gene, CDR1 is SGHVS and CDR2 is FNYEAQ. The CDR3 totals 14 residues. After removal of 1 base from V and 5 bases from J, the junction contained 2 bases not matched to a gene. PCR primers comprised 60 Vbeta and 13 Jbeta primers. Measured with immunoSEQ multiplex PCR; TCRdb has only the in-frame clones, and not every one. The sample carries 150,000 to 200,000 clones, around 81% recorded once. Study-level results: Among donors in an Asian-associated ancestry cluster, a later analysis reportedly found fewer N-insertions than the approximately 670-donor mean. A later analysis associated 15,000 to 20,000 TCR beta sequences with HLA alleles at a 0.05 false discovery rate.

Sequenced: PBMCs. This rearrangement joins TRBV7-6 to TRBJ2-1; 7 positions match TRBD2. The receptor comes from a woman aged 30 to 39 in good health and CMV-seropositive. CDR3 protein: CASSLGAGDNEQFF. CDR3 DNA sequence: TGTGCCAGCAGCTTAGGGGCGGGGGACAATGAGCAGTTCTTC.